This TCR beta chain comes out of a study of blood T cell repertoires in COVID-19. Study overall: Material from acute and convalescent COVID-19 was sourced from the United States, Italy and Spain. From T cells, B-cell-depleted T cells, or PBMCs came the material, which was cDNA or gDNA.

Germline CDR1 and CDR2: SQVTM and ANQGSEA. The CDR3 length is 12 residues. V was trimmed by 6 bases and J by 5 bases, leaving 13 bases between them. Under the authors' procedure: Reference gene primers were amplified, and this amplification served to estimate nucleated cell counts. TCRdb keeps only in-frame clones here, not all; method: immunoSEQ multiplex PCR. V and J calls and clone size are those listed in that table; D and trimming were worked out from the DNA. The table lists just over 150,000 clones, approximately 86% of them singletons. The specimen was peripheral blood. The sequence was collected from a woman in her 70s with acute or convalescent COVID-19. The V call is TRBV29-1, the J call TRBJ2-5, with a possible D match to TRBD1 (8 bases). The CDR3 DNA reads as TGCAGCGTCGGACAGGGAGGGGAGACCCAGTACTTC. It is translated as CSVGQGGETQYF.